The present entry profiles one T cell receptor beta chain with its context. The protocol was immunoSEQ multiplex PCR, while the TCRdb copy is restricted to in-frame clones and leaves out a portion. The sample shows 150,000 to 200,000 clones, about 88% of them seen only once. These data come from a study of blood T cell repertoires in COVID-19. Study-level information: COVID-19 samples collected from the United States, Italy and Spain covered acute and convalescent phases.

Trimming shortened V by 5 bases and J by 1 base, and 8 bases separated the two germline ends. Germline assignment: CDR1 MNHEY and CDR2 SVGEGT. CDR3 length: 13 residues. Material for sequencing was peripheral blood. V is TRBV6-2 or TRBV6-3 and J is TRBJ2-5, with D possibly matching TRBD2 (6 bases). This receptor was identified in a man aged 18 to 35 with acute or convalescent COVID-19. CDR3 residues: CASSGTSQETQYF. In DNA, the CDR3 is TGTGCCAGCAGTGGGACTTCCCAAGAGACCCAGTACTTC.